This T cell receptor (beta chain) was found in a study of T cell repertoires in cytomegalovirus infection. On the study more broadly: Shared public TCR beta signatures pointed to both CMV infection and a matching HLA type.

TCRdb re-called the reads through MiXCR, storing one row per CDR3 protein. The sample consists of nearly 650,000 distinct CDR3 sequences, roughly 24% of them appearing once. General study points: The cumulative frequency of public TCR beta families distinguished individuals who carried CMV together with the relevant HLA. The ex vivo response was dominated by HLA-C-restricted CMV-specific TCR beta clonotypes.

This clonotype came up a few times. Its antigen is undetermined. Trimming removed 6 bases from V and 6 bases from J; junction bases left unmatched: 5. Germline CDR1 is MDHEN and CDR2 is SYDVKM. This CDR3 is built from 13 residues. Material: CD8+ T cells from PBMCs. This receptor was identified in a human donor in good health (CMV status not recorded). Some clones in this sample may be carry-over from other donors' samples. V gene TRBV28 combines with J gene TRBJ1-5; 7 bases are shared with TRBD1. The chain's CDR3 is CASSRGGRQPQHF. The CDR3 nucleotides read TGTGCCAGCAGCCGAGGGGGCCGTCAGCCCCAGCATTTT.